One and the same sample provided the 19 T cell receptor beta chains below, sequenced in a study of blood T cell repertoires in COVID-19. The data were produced by immunoSEQ multiplex PCR, yet TCRdb's version contains in-frame clones alone and is incomplete. Among around 160,000 clones listed, about 88% were seen once. The sample comprised peripheral blood. Receptors originate from a human donor in a cohort sampled during active COVID-19.

The V gene is TRBV6-5, the J gene TRBJ2-7; tentative D call: TRBD1 (6 bases). The germline V and J ends were trimmed by 10 bases and 3 bases, with 13 bases remaining between them. CDR1 MNHEY and CDR2 SVGAGI come from the germline V gene. The CDR3 runs to 12 residues. CDR3 residues: CATLGQIYEQYF. DNA for the CDR3: TGTGCCACCTTAGGACAGATCTACGAGCAGTACTTC.

The V call is TRBV14, the J call TRBJ1-1; D unclear. V was cut by 2 bases and J by 1 base, with 5 bases left in between. The CDR3 length is 13 residues. From germline, CDR1 is SGHDN and CDR2 FVKESK. In DNA, the CDR3 is TGTGCCAGCAGCCAAACAGCGAACACTGAAGCTTTCTTT. Protein product: CASSQTANTEAFF.

The chain uses TRBV5-1 and TRBJ2-1, with D perhaps matching TRBD1 (6 bases). Trimming cost V 4 bases and J 0 bases, with 14 bases left between them. This CDR3 comprises 16 residues. Per the germline V gene, CDR1 is SGHRS and CDR2 is YFSETQ. CDR3 coding DNA: TGCGCCAGCAGCCTCAACAGGGCGAGCTCCTACAATGAGCAGTTCTTC. This translates into CASSLNRASSYNEQFF.

The V gene is TRBV9, the J gene TRBJ1-1, with a weak D call TRBD1 (5 bases). Germline V gene lookup returns CDR1 SGDLS and CDR2 YYNGEE. Trimming stripped 0 bases from V and 5 bases from J, with 8 bases between. The CDR3 totals 13 residues. This CDR3 reads CASSVVQGTEAFF. In DNA, the CDR3 is TGTGCCAGCAGCGTAGTGCAGGGAACTGAAGCTTTCTTT.

The chain links TRBV4-2 to TRBJ2-1; the D gene is possibly TRBD1 (5 bases). V lost 3 bases to trimming and J lost 5 bases, with 17 bases between them. The germline V gene encodes CDR1 LGHNA and CDR2 YNFKEQ. The CDR3 has 16 amino acids. CDR3 DNA: TGTGCCAGCAGCCACCACGCGGACAAAGCCCACAATGAGCAGTTCTTC. Translating gives CASSHHADKAHNEQFF.

This clone was counted at least ten times. The rearrangement links TRBV18 to TRBJ2-1; TRBD2 is a possible D gene (7 bases). The germline gives CDR1 KGHSH, CDR2 LQKENI. The CDR3 length is 17 residues. V lost 1 base and J lost 9, with 22 bases in between. The CDR3 DNA reads TGTGCCAGCTCACCACTCCCGGGACAAGAGGGAGGGACTGAGCAGTTCTTC. Translated, it gives CASSPLPGQEGGTEQFF.

The CDR3 region is CASSVVGAGITDTQYF. The CDR3 coding sequence is TGTGCCAGCAGCGTAGTAGGCGCGGGGATCACAGATACGCAGTATTTT. This rearrangement joins TRBV9 to TRBJ2-3; a weak D match, TRBD2 (6 bases). The CDR3 is 16 amino acids. V shed 0 bases and J shed 2 bases, with 13 bases lying between them. Germline V CDR1 and CDR2: SGDLS, YYNGEE.

J is TRBJ1-4 and V is TRBV7-2; unclear D gene. Germline lookup yields CDR1 SGHTA and CDR2 FQGNSA. V was shortened by 5 bases and J by 8 bases, with 21 bases between the two germline ends. The CDR3 length is 16 residues. CDR3 amino acids: CASSGRVGGSKEKLFF. In DNA form, the CDR3 reads TGTGCCAGCAGCGGACGGGTCGGAGGGTCAAAAGAAAAACTGTTTTTT.

The V call is TRBV14, the J call TRBJ1-6, with 10 bases that match TRBD1. This CDR3 has 15 residues. V lost 1 base to trimming and J lost 10 bases; unmatched junction nucleotides: 4. Germline V gene data show CDR1 as SGHDN and CDR2 as FVKESK. The CDR3 sequence is CASSQVGTGASPLHF. In DNA form, the CDR3 reads TGTGCCAGCAGCCAAGTTGGGACAGGGGCCTCACCCCTCCACTTT.

This clone was seen just once. J is TRBJ1-2 and V is TRBV5-8; 12 nucleotides line up with TRBD1. Trimming cost V 3 bases and J 4 bases; bases outside gene matches: 16. This CDR3 has 19 amino acids. CDR1 is SGHTS, CDR2 YDEGEE, per germline. The CDR3: CASSYEPGTGGGSTYGYTF. In DNA form, the CDR3 reads TGTGCCAGCAGCTACGAACCCGGGACAGGGGGCGGTAGTACCTATGGCTACACCTTC. The variable domain in full, completed from reference TRBV5-8 and TRBJ1-2, reads EAGVTQSPTHLIKTRGQQATLRCSPISGHTSVYWYQQALGLGLQFLLWYDEGEERNRGNFPPRFSGRQFPNYSSELNVNALELEDSALYLCASSYEPGTGGGSTYGYTFGSGTRLTVV.

The V call is TRBV28, the J call TRBJ1-2; D unclear. This CDR3 has 14 residues. Germline V gene lookup returns CDR1 MDHEN and CDR2 SYDVKM. V was shortened by 9 bases and J by 2 bases, with 16 bases between the two germline ends. CDR3 sequence (DNA): TGTGCCAGTTTAACCCGGGTCAACAACTATGGCTACACCTTC. It is translated as CASLTRVNNYGYTF.

The gene calls are TRBV5-8 and TRBJ2-1; D remains ambiguous. This CDR3 has 12 residues. Germline V gives CDR1 SGHTS, CDR2 YDEGEE. V lost 2 bases to trimming and J lost 10 bases, with 10 bases between them. The CDR3: CASSLPTAEQFF. DNA for the CDR3: TGTGCCAGCAGCTTACCAACAGCAGAGCAGTTCTTC.

CDR3 sequence reads: CASSLYGETNYGYTF. DNA of the CDR3: TGTGCCAGCAGCTTATATGGAGAGACTAACTATGGCTACACCTTC. This chain joins TRBV7-8 and TRBJ1-2; D uncertain. Germline V gene data show CDR1 as SGHVS and CDR2 as FQNEAQ. V dropped 2 bases and J dropped 0 bases, with 10 bases sitting between them. The CDR3 sequence is 15 residues long.

This CDR3 is CASSGLAGKETQYF. The DNA of the CDR3 is TGTGCCAGCAGCGGACTAGCGGGGAAAGAGACCCAGTACTTC. The rearrangement joins TRBV9 to TRBJ2-5; 11 nucleotides agree with TRBD2. The ends lost 3 bases at V and 3 bases at J; junction bases unmatched: 1. CDR1 and CDR2 from the germline V gene are SGDLS and YYNGEE. The CDR3 has 14 amino acids.

The CDR3 region has the DNA TGTGCCAGCACAGGAGACAGGATTGACTACGAGCAGTACTTC. Translation gives CASTGDRIDYEQYF. This rearrangement joins TRBV25-1 to TRBJ2-7, with D maybe TRBD1 (6 bases). The V end was cut by 7 bases, the J end by 3 bases, with 16 bases between. Germline CDR1 reads MGHDK; CDR2 reads SYGVNS. The CDR3 length is 14 residues.

The chain couples TRBV2 to TRBJ2-5; TRBD2 agrees at 14 bases. The ends lost 6 bases at V and 7 bases at J; junction bases unmatched: 7. Germline CDR1 and CDR2: SNHLY and FYNNEI. This CDR3 has 15 amino acids. The CDR3 sequence is CASRVTSGGAATQYF. CDR3 DNA: TGTGCCAGCAGGGTGACTAGCGGGGGGGCCGCGACCCAGTACTTC.

The chain links TRBV18 to TRBJ2-2; D is possibly TRBD2 (5 bases). The germline CDR1 and CDR2 sequences are KGHSH and LQKENI. This CDR3 has 13 residues. V shed 2 bases and J shed 5 bases, with 6 bases lying between them. CDR3 nucleotides: TGTGCCAGCTCACCATCGGGAACCGGGGAGCTGTTTTTT. Translation: CASSPSGTGELFF.

The gene calls are TRBV4-3 and TRBJ2-3; TRBD1 aligns across 7 bases. This CDR3 region has 16 residues. Per the germline V gene, CDR1 is LGHNA and CDR2 is YSLEER. The V segment lost 2 bases and the J segment 0 bases; nucleotides outside the gene matches: 5. Here the CDR3 reads CASSQMSGQSTDTQYF. In DNA form, the CDR3 reads TGCGCCAGCAGCCAAATGTCGGGACAGAGCACAGATACGCAGTATTTT.

CDR3 protein: CASSLHYEQYF. The CDR3 bases are TGTGCCAGCAGCTTACACTACGAGCAGTACTTC. The rearrangement joins TRBV7-2 to TRBJ2-7; D is uncertain. V was cut by 2 bases and J by 3 bases, with 2 bases left in between. This CDR3 is built from 11 residues. Per germline, CDR1 SGHTA and CDR2 FQGNSA.